This TCR beta chain is drawn from a study of T-cell memory formation after mild COVID-19. In the case of this clonotype: The antigen remains unidentified.

The CDR3 loop spans 14 amino acids. The germline V gene encodes CDR1 SGHDN and CDR2 FVKESK. V lost 4 bases to trimming and J lost 10 bases; unmatched junction nucleotides: 7. 5'RACE with constant-segment primers yielded barcoded, UMI-tagged TCR alpha and TCR beta cDNA libraries. One entry per CDR3 protein, called by TCRdb with MiXCR from the 5' RACE reads. The sample lists 350,000 to 450,000 distinct CDR3 sequences, 20% occurring once. The study, taken as a whole, reports: Second-wave clones that peaked on day 37 lacked confirmed SARS-CoV-2 specificity. CD4+ bias marked clones expanding day 15 to 37, unlike balanced contracting clones.

The sequenced material came from PBMCs or a T cell subset sorted from them (not recorded which). The rearrangement joins TRBV14 to TRBJ1-6; 7 nucleotides agree with TRBD1. The TCR sequence derives from an adult woman who had mild COVID-19 (a few samples of this study predate the infection). Cell type and time point are not known. CDR3 sequence reads: CASSPTGSGSPLHF. DNA for the CDR3: TGTGCCAGCAGCCCGACAGGGTCTGGATCACCCCTCCACTTT.